These 15 T cell receptor beta chains were all obtained from the same sample, sequenced in a study of T-cell reconstitution after alpha-beta-depleted transplantation in children. The TCRbeta library was prepared with unique molecular identifiers. TCRdb called the PCR reads again in MiXCR, with one record for every CDR3 protein. The sample lists around 700,000 distinct CDR3 sequences, around 12% occurring once. Sequences were derived from PBMCs, sampled before TCRalphabeta/CD19-depleted stem cell transplant. Receptor source: a girl between 2 and 10 years old with congenital amegakaryocytic thrombocytopenia, due to receive a stem cell transplant.

This clonotype was detected many times. V and J are TRBV6-1 and TRBJ2-7; 8 positions agree with TRBD1. The CDR3 length is 15 residues. Per the germline V gene, CDR1 is MNHNS and CDR2 is SASEGT. Unmatched junction bases numbered 5, after V lost 4 bases and J lost 0 bases. The CDR3, as DNA: TGTGCCAGCAGTGTCGACAGGGGTAACTCCTACGAGCAGTACTTC. Translation gives CASSVDRGNSYEQYF.

The rearrangement links TRBV6-5 to TRBJ1-1; D unclear. From germline, CDR1 is MNHEY and CDR2 SVGAGI. V was trimmed by 3 bases and J by 3 bases, leaving 8 bases between them. This CDR3 contains 13 residues. CDR3 amino acids: CASSYSRYTEAFF. DNA of the CDR3: TGTGCCAGCAGTTATTCGAGGTACACTGAAGCTTTCTTT.

The J gene is TRBJ2-3, the V gene TRBV15; 7 nucleotides align to TRBD2. After removal of 5 bases from V and 5 bases from J, the junction contained 13 bases not matched to a gene. This CDR3 has 16 amino acids. CDR1 and CDR2 from the germline V gene are LNHNV and YYDKDF (reference sequence). CDR3 residues: CATSLTAGTYEDTQYF. CDR3 sequence (DNA): TGTGCCACCAGCCTCACAGCGGGGACTTACGAAGATACGCAGTATTTT.

This clonotype was detected a few times. J is TRBJ1-1 and V is TRBV7-9; D is uncertain. V lost 2 bases, J lost 1 base, and 8 bases lay in between. This CDR3 has 14 amino acids. Germline V CDR1 and CDR2: SEHNR, FQNEAQ (reference sequence). CDR3 sequence reads: CASSLWAENTEAFF. The CDR3 bases are TGTGCCAGCAGCTTATGGGCAGAGAACACTGAAGCTTTCTTT. The full variable domain, in which reference TRBV7-9 and TRBJ1-1 provide the parts outside the CDR3, is DTGVSQNPRHKITKRGQNVTFRCDPISEHNRLYWYRQTLGQGPEFLTYFQNEAQLEKSRLLSDRFSAERPKGSFSTLEIQRTEQGDSAMYLCASSLWAENTEAFFGQGTRLTVV.

This clonotype was seen ten or more times. The chain links TRBV20-1 to TRBJ2-5; D gene unclear. V shed 2 bases and J shed 1 base, with 5 bases lying between them. CDR1 is DFQATT, CDR2 SNEGSKA, per germline (reference sequence). The length of the CDR3 is 12 residues. The CDR3 coding sequence is TGCAGTGCTAGAACAGTCCAAGAGACCCAGTACTTC. Translation gives CSARTVQETQYF.

In its sample, this clonotype was seen many times. The rearrangement uses TRBV15 and TRBJ2-4; TRBD2 aligns across 8 bases. Trimming at V came to 2 bases and at J to 15 bases, leaving 21 bases not matched to a gene. The CDR3 consists of 17 residues. Per germline, CDR1 LNHNV and CDR2 YYDKDF (reference sequence). This chain's CDR3 is CATSRMGTFGLASFRYF. Written as DNA, the CDR3 is TGTGCCACCAGCAGAATGGGGACTTTCGGACTAGCCTCTTTTCGGTACTTC.

The chain couples TRBV5-1 to TRBJ2-3; no clear D gene. Germline CDR1 is SGHRS and CDR2 is YFSETQ. V dropped 2 bases and J dropped 4 bases, with 11 bases sitting between them. The CDR3 consists of 14 residues. CDR3 bases: TGCGCCAGCAGCTTCTTGGCCTATTCAGATACGCAGTATTTT. Its translation is CASSFLAYSDTQYF.

In its sample, this clonotype was seen many times. The chain couples TRBV15 to TRBJ2-3, with D possibly matching TRBD2 (5 bases). CDR3 length: 17 amino acids. CDR1 is LNHNV, CDR2 YYDKDF, per germline (reference sequence). V was clipped by 2 bases and J by 2 bases, with 17 bases between them. The CDR3 DNA follows: TGTGCCACCAGCAGACCTACTAGGTCGATCAACACAGATACGCAGTATTTT. Amino acids: CATSRPTRSINTDTQYF.

There are many counts of this clonotype. The chain uses TRBV20-1 and TRBJ2-2, with D tentatively TRBD1 or TRBD2 (5 bases each). In germline, CDR1 is DFQATT, CDR2 SNEGSKA (reference sequence). The CDR3 is made up of 15 amino acids. V was clipped by 3 bases and J by 0 bases, with 11 bases between them. The CDR3 protein is CSASPGAANTGELFF. CDR3 nucleotides: TGCAGTGCTAGTCCCGGGGCGGCGAACACCGGGGAGCTGTTTTTT.

This clonotype has at least ten counts. The CDR3 sequence is CASPLSGPPNEQFF. The CDR3 DNA reads as TGTGCCAGCCCCCTGTCGGGCCCCCCCAATGAGCAGTTCTTC. V usage is TRBV12-3 or TRBV12-4 and J usage is TRBJ2-1; unclear D gene. Trimming removed 8 bases from V and 6 bases from J, with 17 bases in between. The CDR3 runs 14 residues.

V gene TRBV5-1 combines with J gene TRBJ2-3; tentatively, D is TRBD1 (5 bases). In germline, CDR1 is SGHRS, CDR2 YFSETQ. Trimming shortened V by 0 bases and J by 2 bases, and 10 bases separated the two germline ends. This CDR3 is built from 15 residues. The CDR3 DNA reads TGCGCCAGCAGCTTGGTGCAGGGTCCCACAGATACGCAGTATTTT. Its translation is CASSLVQGPTDTQYF.

This clonotype was seen many times. The V gene is TRBV4-1, the J gene TRBJ2-1, with D perhaps matching TRBD2 (6 bases). V gave up 0 bases and J gave up 4 bases, with 13 bases separating them. Germline CDR1 MGHRA, CDR2 YSYEKL. The CDR3 is 16 amino acids. The CDR3 spells CASSQEGSGVYNEQFF. CDR3 coding DNA: TGCGCCAGCAGCCAAGAAGGGTCGGGGGTATACAATGAGCAGTTCTTC.

Only a few counts were recorded for this clonotype. The J gene is TRBJ2-2, the V gene TRBV6-6; no definite D call. CDR1 and CDR2 from the germline V gene are MNHNY and SVGAGI (reference sequence). This CDR3 has 13 residues. Trimming took 0 bases from V and 6 from J, leaving 5 bases between them. CDR3 DNA sequence: TGTGCCAGCAGTTACTCGCCCCCCGGGGAGCTGTTTTTT. This gives the protein CASSYSPPGELFF.

This clonotype has at least ten counts. This chain connects TRBV7-8 to TRBJ2-3; D uncertain. The V end was cut by 3 bases, the J end by 4 bases, with 11 bases between. There are 14 residues in the CDR3. Germline lookup yields CDR1 SGHVS and CDR2 FQNEAQ. The CDR3 here is CASSFLLDADTQYF. Here the CDR3 DNA reads TGTGCCAGCAGCTTTCTGCTGGACGCAGATACGCAGTATTTT. The variable domain in full, with the rest retrieved from reference TRBV7-8 and TRBJ2-3, is GAGVSQSPRYKVAKRGQDVALRCDPISGHVSLFWYQQALGQGPEFLTYFQNEAQLDKSGLPSDRFFAERPEGSVSTLKIQRTQQEDSAVYLCASSFLLDADTQYFGPGTRLTVL.

The rearrangement uses TRBV11-2 and TRBJ2-1; 7 bases agree with TRBD1. V was clipped by 1 base and J by 12 bases; unmatched bases: 0. The CDR3 totals 11 residues. Germline V gives CDR1 SGHAT, CDR2 FQNNGV. The CDR3 loop reads CASSLGTGQFF. Here the CDR3 DNA reads TGTGCCAGCAGCTTAGGGACAGGGCAGTTCTTC.